The 5 T cell receptor beta chains listed next were all sequenced from one sample in a study of OX40 agonist ivuxolimab in advanced cancers. TCRdb keeps only in-frame clones here, not all; method: immunoSEQ multiplex PCR. The table lists 65,000 to 80,000 clones, roughly 91% of them singletons, with less than 0.25% in the top ten. The starting material was CD4+ or CD8+ T cells sorted from blood, obtained in a trial of the OX40 agonist ivuxolimab. These receptors all stem from an adult with an advanced solid tumor such as melanoma, head and neck, liver or kidney cancer.

The chain recombines TRBV5-6 with TRBJ2-7; D remains unclear. Germline CDR1 is SGHDT and CDR2 is YYEEEE. V lost 2 bases, J lost 0 bases, and 6 bases lay in between. The CDR3 runs 13 residues. The CDR3 nucleotides read TGTGCCAGCAGCTTTGGTCACTCCTACGAGCAGTACTTC. Protein: CASSFGHSYEQYF.

CDR3 sequence: CAISSQGSGQPQHF. CDR3 in DNA: TGTGCCATCAGTAGTCAGGGGAGTGGGCAGCCCCAGCATTTT. The chain joins TRBV10-3 to TRBJ1-5, with D possibly being TRBD1 (6 bases). The germline V and J ends were trimmed by 5 bases and 7 bases, with 15 bases remaining between them. The CDR3 has 14 amino acids. The germline V gene encodes CDR1 ENHRY and CDR2 SYGVKD.

This clone appeared a few times. The chain employs TRBV11-3 and TRBJ2-5, with TRBD1 identical over 7 bases. The V gene end was trimmed by 5 bases and the J gene end by 7 bases; junction bases not matched to a gene: 7. Per the germline V gene, CDR1 is SGHNT and CDR2 is YENEEA. The CDR3 has 13 residues. CDR3 region: CASSHTGEGTQYF. CDR3 in DNA: TGTGCCAGCAGCCATACAGGGGAAGGGACCCAGTACTTC.

The J gene is TRBJ2-6, the V gene TRBV19, with D unresolved. The germline V and J ends were trimmed by 8 bases and 1 base, with 6 bases remaining between them. Germline V CDR1 and CDR2: LNHDA, SQIVND (reference sequence). This CDR3 has 13 amino acids. The CDR3 region has the DNA TGTGCCAGTGGCCGATCTGGGGCCAACGTCCTGACTTTC. Amino acid sequence: CASGRSGANVLTF.

V and J are TRBV29-1 and TRBJ2-1; D might be TRBD1 or TRBD2, each matching 6 bases. There are 14 residues in the CDR3. The germline V and J ends were trimmed by 5 bases and 11 bases, with 22 bases remaining between them. The germline V gene encodes CDR1 SQVTM and CDR2 ANQGSEA. This chain's CDR3 is CSVWRISSGDKQFF. CDR3 DNA sequence: TGCAGCGTTTGGAGGATCTCATCGGGGGACAAGCAGTTCTTC.